This entry describes one T cell receptor (beta chain). The CDR3 is 14 residues long. The germline gives CDR1 SGHAT, CDR2 FQNNGV. Deletions cut 1 base from V and 8 bases from J, with 11 bases between. The record originates from a study of CD8 T cells in Susac syndrome. Reverse transcription of roughly 0.45 to 1 ug RNA was carried out with random hexamers. Multiplex immunoSEQ PCR targeted 54 Vbeta and 13 Jbeta TCR beta segments. TCRdb itself ran the immunoSEQ multiplex PCR reads through MiXCR, one entry per CDR3 protein. The sample lists about 70,000 distinct CDR3 sequences; around 96% were seen once. CD8+ and CD4+ T cells from blood underwent TCR beta sequencing, which was carried out in a high-throughput format. Negative isolation was used for CD8+ and CD4+ T cells, and FACS enrichment was applied to TEMRA cells.

The chain joins TRBV11-2 to TRBJ2-2; unclear D gene. The sequenced material came from CD4+ T cells from PBMCs. The TCR originated in a human donor with multiple sclerosis. CDR3 sequence: CASSLVLELGELFF. DNA of the CDR3: TGTGCCAGCAGCTTAGTCTTAGAGTTGGGGGAGCTGTTTTTT.